The clone carrying this TCR beta chain appeared a few times. Trimming cost V 7 bases and J 4 bases, with 13 bases left between them. This CDR3 comprises 12 residues. Germline CDR1 reads SQVTM; CDR2 reads ANQGSEA. This specimen belongs to a study of cytomegalovirus exposure and HLA in healthy donors. Across the whole study: 81% of 398 genotyped donors fell in the Caucasian-associated ancestry cluster.

The study ran its PCR with 60 Vbeta and 13 Jbeta primers. Profiling relied on immunoSEQ multiplex PCR, and the TCRdb table lists in-frame clones only, not all of them. The sample has 82,000 or so clones, over 9.5% seen once. The V call is TRBV29-1, the J call TRBJ1-1; D is uncertain. The sequence derives from a man aged 55 to 69 in good health and CMV-seropositive. The sequenced material came from PBMCs. The CDR3: CSAEQRATEAFF. CDR3 sequence (DNA): TGCAGCGCCGAACAGAGAGCCACTGAAGCTTTCTTT.